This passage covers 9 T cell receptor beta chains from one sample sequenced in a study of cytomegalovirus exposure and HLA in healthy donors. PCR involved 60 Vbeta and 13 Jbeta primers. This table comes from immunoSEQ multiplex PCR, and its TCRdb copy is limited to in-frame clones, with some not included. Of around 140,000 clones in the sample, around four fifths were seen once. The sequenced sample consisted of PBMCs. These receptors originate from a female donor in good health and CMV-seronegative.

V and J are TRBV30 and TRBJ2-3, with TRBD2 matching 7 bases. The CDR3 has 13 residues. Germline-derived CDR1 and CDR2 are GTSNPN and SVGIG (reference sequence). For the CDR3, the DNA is TGTGGCTCCACGGGGGGAGGCACAGATACGCAGTATTTT. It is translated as CGSTGGGTDTQYF.

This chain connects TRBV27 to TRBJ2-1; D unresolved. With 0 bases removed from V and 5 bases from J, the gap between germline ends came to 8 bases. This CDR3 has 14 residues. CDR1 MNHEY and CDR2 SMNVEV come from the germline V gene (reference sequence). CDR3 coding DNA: TGTGCCAGCAGTTTATCGGCTAGTGACAATGAGCAGTTCTTC. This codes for CASSLSASDNEQFF.

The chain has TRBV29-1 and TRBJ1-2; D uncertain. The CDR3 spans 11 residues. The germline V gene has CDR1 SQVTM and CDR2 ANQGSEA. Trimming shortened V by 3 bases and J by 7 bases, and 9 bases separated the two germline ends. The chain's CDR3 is CSVDVHSGYTF. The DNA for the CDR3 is TGCAGCGTTGATGTTCACTCTGGCTACACCTTC.

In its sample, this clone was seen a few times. The chain's CDR3 is CASSLGLAGGETQYF. The DNA for the CDR3 is TGTGCCAGCAGCCTGGGACTAGCGGGAGGTGAGACCCAGTACTTC. The chain carries TRBV7-3 and TRBJ2-5, with 15 positions matching TRBD2. Germline V gene data show CDR1 as SGHTA and CDR2 as FQGTGA. With V trimmed by 5 bases and J by 5 bases, 3 bases remained unmatched. CDR3 length: 15 residues.

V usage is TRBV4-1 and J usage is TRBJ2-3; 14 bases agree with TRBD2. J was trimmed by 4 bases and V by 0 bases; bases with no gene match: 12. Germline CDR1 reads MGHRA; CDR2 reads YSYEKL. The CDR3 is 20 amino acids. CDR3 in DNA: TGCGCCAGCAGCCAAGAGGGACTAGCGGGAGTTAGTGGGTTCGCAGATACGCAGTATTTT. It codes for CASSQEGLAGVSGFADTQYF.

This CDR3 reads CASSTRDYNEQFF. The DNA for the CDR3 is TGTGCCAGCAGCACCCGGGACTACAATGAGCAGTTCTTC. This chain joins TRBV9 and TRBJ2-1; possibly TRBD2 for D (5 bases). CDR1 is SGDLS, CDR2 YYNGEE, per germline. The V end was cut by 4 bases, the J end by 3 bases, with 8 bases between. This CDR3 region has 13 residues.

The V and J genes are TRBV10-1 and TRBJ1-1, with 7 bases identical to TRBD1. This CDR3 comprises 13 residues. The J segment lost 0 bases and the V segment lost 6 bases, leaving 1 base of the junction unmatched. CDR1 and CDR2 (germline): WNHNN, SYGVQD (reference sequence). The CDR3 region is CASRGQMNTEAFF. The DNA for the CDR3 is TGCGCCAGCAGGGGACAGATGAACACTGAAGCTTTCTTT.

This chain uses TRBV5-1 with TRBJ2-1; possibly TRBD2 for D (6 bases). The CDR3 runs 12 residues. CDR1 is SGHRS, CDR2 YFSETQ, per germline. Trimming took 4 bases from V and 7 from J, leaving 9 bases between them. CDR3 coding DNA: TGCGCCAGCAGCCATAGCGGTAATGAGCAGTTCTTC. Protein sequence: CASSHSGNEQFF.

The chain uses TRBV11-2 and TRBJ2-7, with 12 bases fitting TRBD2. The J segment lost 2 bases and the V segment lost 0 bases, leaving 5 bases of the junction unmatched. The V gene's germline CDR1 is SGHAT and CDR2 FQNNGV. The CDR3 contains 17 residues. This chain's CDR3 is CASSLEGLAGPAYEQYF. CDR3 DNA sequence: TGTGCCAGCAGCTTAGAAGGACTAGCGGGGCCAGCCTACGAGCAGTACTTC.